This TCR beta chain was captured by sequencing in a study of naive CD8 T cells in extremely preterm neonates. Blood donors were healthy children aged about 16-56 months and healthy nonsmoking adults. Each sample had roughly 18,000–110,000 sorted naive CD8+ T cells. Generated by immunoSEQ multiplex PCR, the TCRdb table keeps only in-frame clones and is missing some. The data hold roughly 7,900 clones, with about 98% observed a single time. A word on this clone: The target antigen is unknown.

The CDR3 runs 12 residues. Trimming took 4 bases from V and 8 from J, leaving 11 bases between them. Germline V CDR1 and CDR2: SNHLY, FYNNEI. Study observations and caveats: Relative to older groups, preterm infants had shorter, less trimmed CDR3s with fewer N additions. Limitations included small sample size and variable preterm productive templates.

This TCR derives from a human donor in good health. The sample comprised naive CD8+ T cells from blood. The chain combines TRBV2 with TRBJ1-1, with unresolved D. The CDR3 sequence is CASSGPTEEAFF. CDR3 nucleotides: TGTGCCAGCAGTGGGCCAACAGAAGAAGCTTTCTTT.